The 21 T cell receptor beta chains presented below share a single source sample, sequenced in a study of CD8+CD57+ T cells in acquired aplastic anemia. Patients selected for sequencing had displayed CD8+CD57+ cell expansion by flow cytometry. Both TCR beta VDJ combination and CDR3 sequence profiling were carried out. Genomic DNA was the template for this profiling. TCRdb called the reads again in MiXCR, with one record for every CDR3 protein. The table records some 150,000 distinct CDR3 sequences, under 55% of them present only once. Sequencing input: sorted CD4+, CD8+, or CD8+CD57+ T cells (not recorded which) from PBMCs. These receptors all stem from a human donor with aplastic anemia.

This clonotype was counted many times. V usage is TRBV12-3 or TRBV12-4 and J usage is TRBJ2-2; a weak D match, TRBD2 (6 bases). The CDR3 consists of 11 residues. With 10 bases removed from V and 6 bases from J, the gap between germline ends came to 9 bases. The CDR3 sequence is CATRRAGELFF. The CDR3 DNA sequence: TGTGCCACCCGGAGGGCCGGGGAGCTGTTTTTT.

Turning to this clonotype: A read error may be the cause here, since a much bigger clone is one base away. This chain links TRBV24-1 with TRBJ1-1; D is unclear. The V and J ends lost 12 bases and 6 bases respectively, with 19 bases between them. CDR1 is KGHDR and CDR2 is SFDVKD in the germline V gene. The CDR3 loop spans 13 amino acids. The CDR3 here is CASRPWASSEAFF. The CDR3 DNA is TGTGCCTCCCGTCCTTGGGCTAGTTCTGAAGCTTTCTTT.

This clonotype was observed many times. The DNA for the CDR3 is TGTGCCAGCGGGCGGGACCGGAGCACAGATACGCAGTATTTT. Its translation is CASGRDRSTDTQYF. The chain joins TRBV2 to TRBJ2-3; D might be TRBD2 (6 bases). The V and J ends lost 8 bases and 0 bases respectively, with 12 bases between them. The V gene's germline CDR1 is SNHLY and CDR2 FYNNEI. This CDR3 is 14 amino acids long.

This clonotype was recorded once. Since a much larger clone is just one base distant, this may be a read error. The CDR3 is CASSPFSVGALQTQYF. The CDR3 DNA reads as TGTGCCAGCAGCCCTTTCAGTGTGGGGGCCTTGCAGACCCAGTACTTC. The rearrangement uses TRBV9 and TRBJ2-5; D might be TRBD1 (6 bases). Germline CDR1 reads SGDLS; CDR2 reads YYNGEE. The CDR3 runs 16 residues. V shed 4 bases and J shed 6 bases, with 22 bases lying between them. The full variable domain, completed using reference TRBV9 and TRBJ2-5, is DSGVTQTPKHLITATGQRVTLRCSPRSGDLSVYWYQQSLDQGLQFLIQYYNGEERAKGNILERFSAQQFPDLHSELNLSSLELGDSALYFCASSPFSVGALQTQYFGPGTRLLVL.

Note on this clonotype: A much larger clone differs by one base, so this may be a read error. Because it lacks the conserved phenylalanine or tryptophan at the end, this CDR3 is likely a read error. The rearrangement joins TRBV12-3 or TRBV12-4 to TRBJ1-1; maybe TRBD1 (6 bases). CDR3 length: 16 amino acids. The ends were cut back, 3 bases at V and 5 bases at J, with 19 bases in the middle. The CDR3, as DNA: TGTGCCAGCAGTTTCGGGGCCCAGGGGCTGAGTACTGAAGCTTTCGTT. Residues: CASSFGAQGLSTEAFV.

This chain joins TRBV7-3 and TRBJ2-2; tentatively, D is TRBD2 (5 bases). The germline CDR1 and CDR2 sequences are SGHTA and FQGTGA. V was shortened by 5 bases and J by 9 bases, with 19 bases between the two germline ends. The CDR3 loop spans 15 amino acids. CDR3 protein: CASSPSPRTPRELFF. CDR3 coding DNA: TGTGCCAGCAGCCCGAGCCCCCGGACTCCCAGGGAGCTGTTTTTT.

The chain links TRBV10-3 to TRBJ2-7; 13 bases map to TRBD2. The germline CDR1 and CDR2 sequences are ENHRY and SYGVKD. CDR3 size: 16 residues. V shed 3 bases and J 3 bases; nucleotides not matched to a gene: 5. The CDR3 sequence is CAISDGLAGAFYEQYF. CDR3 in DNA: TGTGCCATCAGTGATGGACTAGCGGGAGCTTTCTACGAGCAGTACTTC.

The chain uses TRBV10-3 and TRBJ2-1, with D uncertain. Trimming cost V 0 bases and J 3 bases, with 6 bases left between them. The CDR3 is made up of 14 amino acids. Germline-derived CDR1 and CDR2 are ENHRY and SYGVKD. CDR3 in amino acids: CAISESANYNEQFF. The CDR3 region has the DNA TGTGCCATCAGTGAGTCTGCCAACTACAATGAGCAGTTCTTC.

In its sample, this clonotype was seen once. This chain uses TRBV5-4 with TRBJ2-5, with 7 bases lining up with TRBD2. J lost 3 bases, V lost 6 bases, and 8 bases had no gene match. This CDR3 contains 14 residues. From germline, CDR1 is SGHNT and CDR2 YYREEE (reference sequence). The CDR3: CASKVGGTKETQYF. The CDR3 DNA is TGTGCCAGCAAGGTGGGGGGGACCAAAGAGACCCAGTACTTC.

This clonotype was recorded only once. The gene calls are TRBV7-8 and TRBJ2-7; D may be TRBD2 (6 bases). The CDR3 is 13 residues long. Per the germline V gene, CDR1 is SGHVS and CDR2 is FQNEAQ. Trimming removed 7 bases from V and 5 bases from J, with 15 bases in between. The CDR3 DNA reads as TGTGCCAGCATCCCCGGAGGGGTGGACGAGCAGTACTTC. Translation gives CASIPGGVDEQYF.

The chain couples TRBV2 to TRBJ1-2; 9 bases align to TRBD1. V trimming: 7 bases; J trimming: 7 bases; junction bases outside the gene matches: 1. Germline-derived CDR1 and CDR2 are SNHLY and FYNNEI. The CDR3 totals 11 residues. The CDR3 sequence is CASKDRGGYTF. CDR3 in DNA: TGTGCCAGCAAGGACAGGGGTGGCTACACCTTC.

V gene TRBV19 combines with J gene TRBJ1-1, with D possibly TRBD1 on 5 matching bases. Looked up from germline, CDR1 is LNHDA and CDR2 is SQIVND (reference sequence). CDR3 length: 14 amino acids. V lost 6 bases and J lost 5, with 16 bases in between. As DNA, the CDR3 is TGTGCCAGTAGGAGGGCAGGGTTACGGACTGAAGCTTTCTTT. It encodes CASRRAGLRTEAFF.

This clonotype was counted many times. CDR3: CASSMTGDSYGYTF. In nucleotides, the CDR3 is TGTGCCAGTAGTATGACAGGAGATAGCTATGGCTACACCTTC. The chain has TRBV19 and TRBJ1-2; tentatively, D is TRBD1 (6 bases). V was shortened by 3 bases and J by 4 bases, with 12 bases between the two germline ends. The CDR3 is made up of 14 amino acids. Germline lookup yields CDR1 LNHDA and CDR2 SQIVND (reference sequence).

This sequence joins TRBV20-1 and TRBJ2-3; 8 nucleotides match TRBD2. This CDR3 comprises 11 residues. The V gene end was trimmed by 1 base and the J gene end by 14 bases; junction bases not matched to a gene: 5. The V gene's germline CDR1 is DFQATT and CDR2 SNEGSKA (reference sequence). CDR3 region: CSARVRTSLYF. The CDR3 coding sequence is TGCAGTGCTAGAGTGAGGACTAGCTTGTATTTT.

Notes on this clonotype: A much larger clonotype is one base distant, so this may be a read error. The chain joins TRBV4-1 to TRBJ2-3; D may be TRBD1 (5 bases). V was shortened by 6 bases and J by 2 bases, with 12 bases between the two germline ends. CDR3 length: 14 amino acids. Germline lookup yields CDR1 MGHRA and CDR2 YSYEKL. The CDR3 sequence: CASRQGPNTDTQYF. The DNA for the CDR3 is TGCGCCAGCAGGCAGGGTCCTAACACAGATACGCAGTATTTT.

This clonotype was seen only a few times. This chain links TRBV7-8 with TRBJ1-1; no clear D gene. The length of the CDR3 is 13 residues. The V gene's germline CDR1 is SGHVS and CDR2 FQNEAQ. V was shortened by 3 bases and J by 1 base, with 6 bases between the two germline ends. The CDR3 here is CASSFTENTEAFF. As DNA, the CDR3 is TGTGCCAGCAGCTTTACAGAGAACACTGAAGCTTTCTTT.

This clonotype occurred many times. The rearrangement uses TRBV4-2 and TRBJ1-2, with 8 bases matching TRBD1. The germline V gene has CDR1 LGHNA and CDR2 YNFKEQ. J lost 3 bases, V lost 1 base, and 4 bases had no gene match. CDR3 length: 15 residues. For the CDR3, the DNA is TGTGCCAGCAGCCAAGTCGGACAGGGTGACTATGGCTACACCTTC. Amino acids: CASSQVGQGDYGYTF.

This clonotype came up many times. The V and J genes are TRBV9 and TRBJ1-1; no clear D gene. V was shortened by 0 bases and J by 0 bases, with 6 bases between the two germline ends. The CDR3 is made up of 14 amino acids. Germline values: CDR1 SGDLS, CDR2 YYNGEE. Here the CDR3 reads CASSVADMNTEAFF. CDR3 coding DNA: TGTGCCAGCAGCGTAGCAGACATGAACACTGAAGCTTTCTTT.

The chain couples TRBV27 to TRBJ2-2; no reliable D call. Germline values: CDR1 MNHEY, CDR2 SMNVEV (reference sequence). V was clipped by 5 bases and J by 7 bases, with 8 bases between them. This CDR3 spans 12 amino acids. CDR3 bases: TGTGCCAGCAGTCTCCGCTTCGGGGAGCTGTTTTTT. It codes for CASSLRFGELFF.

Only a few counts were recorded for this clonotype. CDR3 sequence (DNA): TGTGCCATCAGTCGTCCGGGACCGACCTACAATGAGCAGTTCTTC. Amino acid sequence: CAISRPGPTYNEQFF. The V call is TRBV10-3, the J call TRBJ2-1; D may be TRBD1 or TRBD2 (5 bases each). V shed 5 bases and J shed 2 bases, with 13 bases lying between them. Germline V gene sequence: CDR1 ENHRY, CDR2 SYGVKD. The CDR3 has 15 amino acids.

Remarks on this clonotype: A much more abundant neighbour one base away suggests this may be a read error. The rearrangement uses TRBV19 and TRBJ1-4, with D possibly being TRBD1 (5 bases). Trimming cost V 3 bases and J 6 bases, with 14 bases left between them. The length of the CDR3 is 15 residues. In germline, CDR1 is LNHDA, CDR2 SQIVND (reference sequence). In nucleotides, the CDR3 is TGTGCCAGTAGTATCGGGGAGGGGATTTATGAAAAACTGTTTTTT. Residues: CASSIGEGIYEKLFF.